The clone carrying this T cell receptor beta chain occurred once. Antigen unknown. This specimen comes from a study of shared clonotypes between healthy human individuals. Study-level findings and limits: Tissue TCR repertoires likely differ from these blood-only repertoires.

Terminally differentiated effector memory CD45RA+ cells were excluded by CCR7 positive selection of CD45RO-negative cells. The study enrolled healthy HIV-negative adults without recent acute infections or vaccinations as donors. Using immunoSEQ multiplex PCR, the repertoire was profiled, and TCRdb retains in-frame clones only, with some absent. The repertoire holds some 2 million clones, with less than 95% as singletons. The sequenced material came from naive CD8+ T cells sorted from blood. The receptor's source is a man between 18 and 29 years old in good health.

The CDR3 here is CASSLGGGAVYEQYF. CDR3 DNA sequence: TGTGCCAGCAGCTTAGGAGGTGGGGCAGTCTACGAGCAGTACTTC. The rearrangement links TRBV7-9 to TRBJ2-7; a possible D gene is TRBD1 (5 bases). The germline V gene encodes CDR1 SEHNR and CDR2 FQNEAQ (reference sequence). The CDR3 runs 15 residues. V was pared by 1 base and J by 3 bases, with 13 bases between.